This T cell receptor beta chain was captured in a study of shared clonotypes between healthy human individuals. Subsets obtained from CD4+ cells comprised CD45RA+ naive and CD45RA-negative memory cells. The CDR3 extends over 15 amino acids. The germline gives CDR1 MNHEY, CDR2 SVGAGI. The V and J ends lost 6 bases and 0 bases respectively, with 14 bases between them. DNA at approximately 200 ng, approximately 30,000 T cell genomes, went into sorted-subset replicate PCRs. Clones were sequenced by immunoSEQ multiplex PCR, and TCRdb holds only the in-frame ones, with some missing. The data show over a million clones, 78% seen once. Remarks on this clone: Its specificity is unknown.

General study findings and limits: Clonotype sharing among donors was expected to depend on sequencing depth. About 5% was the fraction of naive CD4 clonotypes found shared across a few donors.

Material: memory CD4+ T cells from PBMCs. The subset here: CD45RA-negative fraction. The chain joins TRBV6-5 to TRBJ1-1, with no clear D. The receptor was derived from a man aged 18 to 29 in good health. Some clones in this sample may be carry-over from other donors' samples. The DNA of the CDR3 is TGTGCCAGCAGCACAACAGCTCCTATGAACACTGAAGCTTTCTTT. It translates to CASSTTAPMNTEAFF.